Below are 15 T cell receptor beta chains sequenced from a single sample in a study of T cell repertoires in cytomegalovirus infection. TCRdb redid the calling of the reads with MiXCR, one entry per CDR3 protein. The sample lists 250,000 to 300,000 distinct CDR3 sequences, roughly 13% occurring once. The specimen sequenced was PBMCs. These receptor sequences come from a human donor in good health (CMV status not recorded). Some clones in this sample may be carry-over from other donors' samples.

The rearrangement links TRBV14 to TRBJ2-5; D unresolved. V was shortened by 4 bases and J by 1 base, with 10 bases between the two germline ends. CDR3 length: 14 residues. Germline CDR1 SGHDN, CDR2 FVKESK. DNA for the CDR3: TGTGCCAGCAGCCTTGGGCAGTTCCAAGAGACCCAGTACTTC. Translating gives CASSLGQFQETQYF.

This clonotype was observed a handful of times. The chain is built from TRBV5-1 and TRBJ2-6; unclear D gene. Between the trimmed V and J ends, which lost 4 bases and 0 bases, there was a span of 8 bases. The CDR3 length is 15 residues. Looked up from germline, CDR1 is SGHRS and CDR2 is YFSETQ. The CDR3 loop reads CASSLDRSGANVLTF. The DNA for the CDR3 is TGCGCCAGCAGCCTAGACCGCTCTGGGGCCAACGTCCTGACTTTC.

This clonotype has at least ten counts. This chain connects TRBV7-9 to TRBJ2-6, with 8 bases that match TRBD2. The germline gives CDR1 SEHNR, CDR2 FQNEAQ (reference sequence). V lost 5 bases and J lost 0; bases outside the gene matches: 18. The CDR3 spans 21 residues. CDR3 amino acids: CASSPISGSQGYSSGANVLTF. In nucleotides, the CDR3 is TGTGCCAGCAGCCCGATCAGCGGGAGTCAGGGATACAGCTCTGGGGCCAACGTCCTGACTTTC. Complete variable domain (other parts from reference TRBV7-9 and TRBJ2-6): DTGVSQNPRHKITKRGQNVTFRCDPISEHNRLYWYRQTLGQGPEFLTYFQNEAQLEKSRLLSDRFSAERPKGSFSTLEIQRTEQGDSAMYLCASSPISGSQGYSSGANVLTFGAGSRLTVL.

This sequence joins TRBV24-1 and TRBJ2-1; D remains ambiguous. CDR1 is KGHDR and CDR2 is SFDVKD in the germline V gene. Between the trimmed V and J ends, which lost 2 bases and 4 bases, there was a span of 8 bases. The CDR3 extends over 14 amino acids. CDR3 in DNA: TGTGCCACCAGTGATTCGCGTAGTTACAATGAGCAGTTCTTC. Protein product: CATSDSRSYNEQFF.

In this sample, this clonotype turned up many times. This chain joins TRBV7-8 and TRBJ1-5, with a possible D match to TRBD1 (6 bases). The CDR3 totals 16 residues. In germline, CDR1 is SGHVS, CDR2 FQNEAQ. V lost 2 bases and J lost 1, with 12 bases in between. The CDR3 nucleotides read TGTGCCAGCAGCTTACGGACAGCTCGGAGCAATCAGCCCCAGCATTTT. It yields the protein CASSLRTARSNQPQHF.

This clonotype was seen only a few times. The genes are TRBV12-3 or TRBV12-4 and TRBJ2-2; TRBD2 matches 9 bases. J was trimmed by 0 bases and V by 2 bases; bases with no gene match: 4. The CDR3 spans 17 residues. The chain's CDR3 is CASSLRASGANTGELFF. As DNA, the CDR3 is TGTGCCAGCAGTTTAAGGGCTAGCGGGGCGAACACCGGGGAGCTGTTTTTT.

At least ten counts were recorded for this clonotype. The chain links TRBV11-3 to TRBJ1-2; no reliable D call. The CDR3 length is 12 residues. V was trimmed by 1 base and J by 6 bases, leaving 6 bases between them. Germline V gene sequence: CDR1 SGHNT, CDR2 YENEEA. CDR3 region: CASSLAPDGYTF. The CDR3 bases are TGTGCCAGCAGCTTAGCCCCGGATGGCTACACCTTC.

This clonotype has ten or more counts. The chain is built from TRBV6-1 and TRBJ1-5, with a weak D call TRBD1 (5 bases). The CDR3 loop spans 16 amino acids. V shed 7 bases and J shed 1 base, with 17 bases lying between them. Germline V gene sequence: CDR1 MNHNS, CDR2 SASEGT. The CDR3 DNA sequence: TGTGCCAGCACCCTTATGGGGGGATCAAGCAATCAGCCCCAGCATTTT. Protein: CASTLMGGSSNQPQHF.

The table lists this clonotype with many counts. The chain uses TRBV5-4 and TRBJ1-1; perhaps TRBD1 as D (6 bases). Trimming removed 5 bases from V and 4 bases from J, with 15 bases in between. The CDR3 consists of 14 residues. Germline V lookup: CDR1 SGHNT, CDR2 YYREEE (reference sequence). CDR3 nucleotides: TGTGCCAGCAGTCTGCCGGGGGCGGGCACTGAAGCTTTCTTT. Translation: CASSLPGAGTEAFF.

Comments on this clonotype: An end of the junction differs from the germline gene, which may be a read error. V and J are TRBV4-1 and TRBJ2-1, with 12 bases aligning to TRBD2. Per germline, CDR1 MGHRA and CDR2 YSYEKL. This CDR3 has 16 amino acids. The chain's CDR3 is CASSQETSGSINEQFF. As DNA, the CDR3 is TGTGCCAGCAGCCAGGAGACTAGCGGGAGTATCAATGAGCAGTTCTTC.

In its sample, this clonotype was seen a few times. The CDR3 spells CASSESGSNQPQHF. The CDR3, as DNA: TGTGCCAGCAGTGAATCGGGTAGCAATCAGCCCCAGCATTTT. The chain couples TRBV25-1 to TRBJ1-5; D is uncertain. Trimming pared 1 base from V and 0 bases from J, leaving 4 bases between. The CDR3 spans 14 residues. Germline V gene lookup returns CDR1 MGHDK and CDR2 SYGVNS.

This clonotype was seen a handful of times. V usage is TRBV3-1 and J usage is TRBJ1-1; TRBD1 matches 9 bases. CDR1 and CDR2 from the germline V gene are LGHDT and YNNKEL (reference sequence). The CDR3 length is 15 residues. V shed 2 bases and J 3 bases; nucleotides not matched to a gene: 4. The CDR3 reads CASSQWGQGDTEAFF. CDR3 sequence (DNA): TGTGCCAGCAGCCAATGGGGACAGGGAGACACTGAAGCTTTCTTT.

The CDR3, as DNA: TGTGCCAGCAGTGACAGGGACACTAATGAAAAACTGTTTTTT. It codes for CASSDRDTNEKLFF. The rearrangement joins TRBV6-6 to TRBJ1-4; 7 bases are a match to TRBD1. V was pared by 5 bases and J by 2 bases, with 2 bases of the junction left unmatched. Germline loops: CDR1 MNHNY, CDR2 SVGAGI (reference sequence). The CDR3 spans 14 residues.

The chain links TRBV7-6 to TRBJ2-3, with 12 bases fitting TRBD2. Germline assignment: CDR1 SGHVS and CDR2 FNYEAQ. The CDR3 length is 18 residues. Trimming removed 1 base from V and 3 bases from J; junction bases left unmatched: 8. The CDR3 coding sequence is TGTGCCAGCAGCTTAGTACCTAGCGGGGGGGCGGAAACAGATACGCAGTATTTT. Translating it yields CASSLVPSGGAETDTQYF.

This clonotype was recorded a few times. This chain connects TRBV20-1 to TRBJ1-5; tentatively, D is TRBD1 (5 bases). Germline V CDR1 and CDR2: DFQATT, SNEGSKA (reference sequence). The CDR3 totals 16 residues. V was clipped by 7 bases and J by 4 bases, with 23 bases between them. Written as DNA, the CDR3 is TGCAGTGTCCTCCTTAATACCGGGACGTCGAATCAGCCCCAGCATTTT. It codes for CSVLLNTGTSNQPQHF.